This TCR beta chain was recorded in a study of blood T cell repertoires in COVID-19. Study-wide context: Acute and convalescent COVID-19 samples came from the United States, Italy and Spain.

As processed by the authors: Amplification from reference gene primers served as the basis for estimated nucleated cell counts. TCRdb keeps only in-frame clones here, not all; method: immunoSEQ multiplex PCR. V, J and clone size derive from that table, while D and trimming were established from the DNA sequence. The sample comprises some 200,000 clones, approximately 84% of which are singletons, and about 2.3% rests with the top ten. CDR3 length: 13 amino acids. Germline V gives CDR1 SGHNT, CDR2 YYREEE (reference sequence). Deletions cut 7 bases from V and 0 bases from J, with 10 bases between. In this sample, this clone turned up once.

The source of this sequence is a woman between 55 and 75 years old with acute or convalescent COVID-19. The chain has TRBV5-4 and TRBJ1-1; D remains ambiguous. Sample: peripheral blood. The CDR3: CASGQTLNTEAFF. Written as DNA, the CDR3 is TGTGCCAGCGGCCAGACTTTGAACACTGAAGCTTTCTTT.